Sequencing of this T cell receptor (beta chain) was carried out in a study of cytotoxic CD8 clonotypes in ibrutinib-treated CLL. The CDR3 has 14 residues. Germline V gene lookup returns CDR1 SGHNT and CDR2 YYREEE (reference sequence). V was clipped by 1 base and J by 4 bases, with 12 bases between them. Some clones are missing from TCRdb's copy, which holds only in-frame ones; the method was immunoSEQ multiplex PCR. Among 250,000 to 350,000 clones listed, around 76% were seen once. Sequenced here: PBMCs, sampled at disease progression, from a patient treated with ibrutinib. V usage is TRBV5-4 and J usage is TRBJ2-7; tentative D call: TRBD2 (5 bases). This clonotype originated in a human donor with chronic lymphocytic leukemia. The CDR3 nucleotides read TGTGCCAGCAGCTTGAGCGGAGAAAAATACGAGCAGTACTTC. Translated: CASSLSGEKYEQYF.